This T cell receptor beta chain was recorded in a study of cytomegalovirus exposure and HLA in healthy donors. Study in general: Early release data held some 80 million unique TCRs from HLA-typed donors.

The CDR3 spans 14 residues. Trimming cost V 1 base and J 4 bases, with 9 bases left between them. CDR1 and CDR2 (germline): SEHNR, FQNEAQ (reference sequence). Overall study results and limits: With later analysis, a missense DCLRE1C variant became linked to TCR beta V- and J-gene trimming.

The PCR was carried out with 60 Vbeta primers and 13 Jbeta primers. Authors' analysis steps: In a later analysis, some 11 million of 75 million to 85 million unique beta chains occurred in at least two donors. Only in-frame clones appear in the TCRdb table, and some are missing; sequencing was by immunoSEQ multiplex PCR. V, J and clone size are those of that table, while D and trimming were read from the DNA. Among some 160,000 clones listed, 73% were seen once. Comment on this clone: Its specificity is not known.

This clonotype originated in a woman under 30 in good health and CMV-seropositive. The chain couples TRBV7-9 to TRBJ2-3; no clear D gene. What was sequenced was PBMCs. The CDR3 sequence is CASSLELVPDTQYF. CDR3 DNA: TGTGCCAGCAGCTTAGAGTTAGTCCCAGATACGCAGTATTTT. The variable domain in full, completed from reference TRBV7-9 and TRBJ2-3, reads DTGVSQNPRHKITKRGQNVTFRCDPISEHNRLYWYRQTLGQGPEFLTYFQNEAQLEKSRLLSDRFSAERPKGSFSTLEIQRTEQGDSAMYLCASSLELVPDTQYFGPGTRLTVL.